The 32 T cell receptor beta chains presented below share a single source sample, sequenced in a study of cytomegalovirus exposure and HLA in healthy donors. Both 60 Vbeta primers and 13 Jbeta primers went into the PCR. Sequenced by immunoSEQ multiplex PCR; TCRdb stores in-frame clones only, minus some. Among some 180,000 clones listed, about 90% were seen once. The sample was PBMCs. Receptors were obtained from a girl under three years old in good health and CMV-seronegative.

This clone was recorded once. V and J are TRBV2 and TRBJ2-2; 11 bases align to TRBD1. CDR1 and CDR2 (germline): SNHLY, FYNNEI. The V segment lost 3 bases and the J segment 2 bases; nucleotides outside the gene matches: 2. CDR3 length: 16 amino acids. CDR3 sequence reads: CASSDRTGGNTGELFF. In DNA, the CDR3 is TGTGCCAGCAGTGATCGGACAGGGGGCAACACCGGGGAGCTGTTTTTT.

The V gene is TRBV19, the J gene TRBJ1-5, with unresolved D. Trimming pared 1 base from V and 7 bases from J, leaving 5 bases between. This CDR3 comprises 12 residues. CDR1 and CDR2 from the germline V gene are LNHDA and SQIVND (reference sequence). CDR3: CASSIALQPQHF. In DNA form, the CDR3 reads TGTGCCAGTAGTATAGCCCTACAGCCCCAGCATTTT.

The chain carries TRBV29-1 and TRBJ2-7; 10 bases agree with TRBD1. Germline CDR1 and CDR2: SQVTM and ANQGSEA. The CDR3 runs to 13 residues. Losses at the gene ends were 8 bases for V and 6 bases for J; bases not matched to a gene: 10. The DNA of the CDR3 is TGCAGCTTTCGACAGGGGGCATCCCTCGAGCAGTACTTC. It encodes CSFRQGASLEQYF.

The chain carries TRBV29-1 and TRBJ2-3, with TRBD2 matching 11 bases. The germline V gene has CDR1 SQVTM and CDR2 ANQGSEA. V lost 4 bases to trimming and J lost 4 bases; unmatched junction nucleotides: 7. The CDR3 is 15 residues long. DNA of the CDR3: TGCAGCGTTGCTTATATTAGCGGGAGGGCAGATACGCAGTATTTT. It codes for CSVAYISGRADTQYF.

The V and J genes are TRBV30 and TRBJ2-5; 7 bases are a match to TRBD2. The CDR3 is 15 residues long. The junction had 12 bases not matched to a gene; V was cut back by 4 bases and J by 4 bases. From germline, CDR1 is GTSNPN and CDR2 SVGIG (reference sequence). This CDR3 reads CAWTRTGGMGETQYF. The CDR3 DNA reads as TGTGCCTGGACGCGGACCGGGGGGATGGGAGAGACCCAGTACTTC.

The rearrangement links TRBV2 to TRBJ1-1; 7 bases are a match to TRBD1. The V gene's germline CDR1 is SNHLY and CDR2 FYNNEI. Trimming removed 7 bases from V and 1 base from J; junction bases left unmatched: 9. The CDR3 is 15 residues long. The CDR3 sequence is CASIGAGTANTEAFF. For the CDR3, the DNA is TGTGCCAGCATTGGGGCCGGGACAGCGAACACTGAAGCTTTCTTT.

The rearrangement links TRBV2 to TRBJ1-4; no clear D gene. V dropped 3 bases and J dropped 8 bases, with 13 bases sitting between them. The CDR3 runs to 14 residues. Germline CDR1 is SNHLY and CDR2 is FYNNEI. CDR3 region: CASSDIRGREKLFF. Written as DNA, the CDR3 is TGTGCCAGCAGTGACATTCGGGGTCGGGAAAAACTGTTTTTT. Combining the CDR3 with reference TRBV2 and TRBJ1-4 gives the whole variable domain EPEVTQTPSHQVTQMGQEVILRCVPISNHLYFYWYRQILGQKVEFLVSFYNNEISEKSEIFDDQFSVERPDGSNFTLKIRSTKLEDSAMYFCASSDIRGREKLFFGSGTQLSVL.

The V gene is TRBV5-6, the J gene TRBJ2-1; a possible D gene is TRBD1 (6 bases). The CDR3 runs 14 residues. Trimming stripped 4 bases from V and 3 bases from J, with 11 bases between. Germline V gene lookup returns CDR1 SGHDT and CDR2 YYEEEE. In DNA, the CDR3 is TGTGCCAGCAGCGCCGGGACACTCTACAATGAGCAGTTCTTC. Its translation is CASSAGTLYNEQFF.

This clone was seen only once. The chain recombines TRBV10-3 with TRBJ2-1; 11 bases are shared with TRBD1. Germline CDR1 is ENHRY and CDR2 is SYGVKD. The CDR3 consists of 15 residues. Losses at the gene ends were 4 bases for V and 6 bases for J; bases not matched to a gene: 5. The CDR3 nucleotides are TGTGCCATCAGTGCCGGGACAGGGGGAATCAATGAGCAGTTCTTC. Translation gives CAISAGTGGINEQFF.

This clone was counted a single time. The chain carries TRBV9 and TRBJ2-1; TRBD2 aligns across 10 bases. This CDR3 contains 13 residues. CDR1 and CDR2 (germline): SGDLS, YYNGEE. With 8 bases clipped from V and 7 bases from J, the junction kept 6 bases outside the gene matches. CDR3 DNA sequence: TGTGCCAGTGGGCTAGCGGGAGCAAATGAGCAGTTCTTC. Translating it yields CASGLAGANEQFF.

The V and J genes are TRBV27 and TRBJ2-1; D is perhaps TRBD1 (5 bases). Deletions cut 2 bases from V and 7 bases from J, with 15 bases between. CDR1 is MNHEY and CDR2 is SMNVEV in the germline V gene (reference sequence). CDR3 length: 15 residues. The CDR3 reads CASSLRGPLGNEQFF. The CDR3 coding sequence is TGTGCCAGCAGTTTAAGGGGCCCCCTTGGGAATGAGCAGTTCTTC.

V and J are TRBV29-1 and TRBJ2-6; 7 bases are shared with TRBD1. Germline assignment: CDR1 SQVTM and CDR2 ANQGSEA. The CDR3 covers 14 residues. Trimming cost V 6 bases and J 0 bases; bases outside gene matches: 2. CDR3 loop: CSVWDSSGANVLTF. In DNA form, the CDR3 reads TGCAGCGTCTGGGACAGCTCTGGGGCCAACGTCCTGACTTTC.

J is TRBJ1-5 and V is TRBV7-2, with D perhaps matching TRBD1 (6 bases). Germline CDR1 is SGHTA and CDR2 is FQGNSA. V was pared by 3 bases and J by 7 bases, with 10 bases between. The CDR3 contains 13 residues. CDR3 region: CASSLGAPQPQHF. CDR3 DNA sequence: TGTGCCAGCAGCTTGGGGGCCCCCCAGCCCCAGCATTTT.

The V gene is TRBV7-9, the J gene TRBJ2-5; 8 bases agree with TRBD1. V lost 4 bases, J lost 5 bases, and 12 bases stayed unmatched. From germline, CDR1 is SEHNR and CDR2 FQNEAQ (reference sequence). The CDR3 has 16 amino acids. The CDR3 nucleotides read TGTGCCAGCAGCTCATCCGGGGGACAGGTTTACGAGACCCAGTACTTC. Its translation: CASSSSGGQVYETQYF.

The CDR3 spells CACRPGQGDQPQHF. CDR3 DNA sequence: TGTGCCTGCAGACCGGGACAGGGTGATCAGCCCCAGCATTTT. This chain connects TRBV19 to TRBJ1-5, with 9 positions matching TRBD1. The V and J ends lost 11 bases and 5 bases, in that order; junction bases with no gene match: 10. The V gene's germline CDR1 is LNHDA and CDR2 SQIVND (reference sequence). This CDR3 spans 14 amino acids.

CDR3 DNA sequence: TGCGCCAGCAGCCTGACTAATAGTATCTACAATGAGCAGTTCTTC. This gives the protein CASSLTNSIYNEQFF. The chain carries TRBV4-1 and TRBJ2-1; a weak D match, TRBD2 (5 bases). CDR3 length: 15 amino acids. Trimming stripped 4 bases from V and 3 bases from J, with 13 bases between. From germline, CDR1 is MGHRA and CDR2 YSYEKL.

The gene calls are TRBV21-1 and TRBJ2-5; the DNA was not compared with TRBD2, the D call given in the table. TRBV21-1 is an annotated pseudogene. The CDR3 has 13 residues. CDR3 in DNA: TGTGCCAGCAGCAAGACTACCCAAGAGACCCAGTACTTC. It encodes CASSKTTQETQYF.

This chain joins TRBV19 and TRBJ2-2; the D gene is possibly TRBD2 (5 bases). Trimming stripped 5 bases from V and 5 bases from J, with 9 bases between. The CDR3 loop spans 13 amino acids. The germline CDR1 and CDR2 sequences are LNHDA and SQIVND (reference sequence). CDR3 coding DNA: TGTGCCAGTAGTCTTACTAGTACCGGGGAGCTGTTTTTT. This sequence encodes CASSLTSTGELFF.

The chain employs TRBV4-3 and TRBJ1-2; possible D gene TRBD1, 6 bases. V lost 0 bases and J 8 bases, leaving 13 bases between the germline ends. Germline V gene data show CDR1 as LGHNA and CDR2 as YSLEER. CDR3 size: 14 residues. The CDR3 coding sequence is TGCGCCAGCAGCCAAGAAGGGGGTTCGGGCGGCTACACCTTC. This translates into CASSQEGGSGGYTF.

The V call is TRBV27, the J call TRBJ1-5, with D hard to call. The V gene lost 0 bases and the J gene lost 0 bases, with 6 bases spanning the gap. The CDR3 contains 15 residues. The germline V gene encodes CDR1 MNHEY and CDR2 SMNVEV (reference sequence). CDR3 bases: TGTGCCAGCAGTTTATCGTCACATAGCAATCAGCCCCAGCATTTT. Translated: CASSLSSHSNQPQHF.

Written as DNA, the CDR3 is TGTGCCAGCAGCGGACAGGACCAAGAGACCCAGTACTTC. Translation: CASSGQDQETQYF. V and J are TRBV2 and TRBJ2-5, with 7 nucleotides matching TRBD1. Germline lookup yields CDR1 SNHLY and CDR2 FYNNEI. CDR3 length equals 13 residues. V trimming: 6 bases; J trimming: 0 bases; junction bases outside the gene matches: 1.

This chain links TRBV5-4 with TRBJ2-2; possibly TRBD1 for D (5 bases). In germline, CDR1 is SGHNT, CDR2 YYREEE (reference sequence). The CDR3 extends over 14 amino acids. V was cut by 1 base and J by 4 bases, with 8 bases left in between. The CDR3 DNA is TGTGCCAGCAGCTTGTTGCAGGGCACCGGGGAGCTGTTTTTT. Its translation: CASSLLQGTGELFF.

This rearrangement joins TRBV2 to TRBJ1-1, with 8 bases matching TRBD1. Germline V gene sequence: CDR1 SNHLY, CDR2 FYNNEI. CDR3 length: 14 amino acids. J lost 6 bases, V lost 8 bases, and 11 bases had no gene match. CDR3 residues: CASELAGGRAEAFF. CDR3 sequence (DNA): TGTGCCAGCGAGCTGGCAGGGGGCAGGGCTGAAGCTTTCTTT.

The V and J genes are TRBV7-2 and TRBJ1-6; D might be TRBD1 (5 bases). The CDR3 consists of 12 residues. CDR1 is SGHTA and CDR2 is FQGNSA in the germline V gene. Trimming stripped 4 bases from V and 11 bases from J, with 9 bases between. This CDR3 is CASSYQGTPLHF. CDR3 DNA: TGTGCCAGCAGCTACCAGGGTACACCCCTCCACTTT.

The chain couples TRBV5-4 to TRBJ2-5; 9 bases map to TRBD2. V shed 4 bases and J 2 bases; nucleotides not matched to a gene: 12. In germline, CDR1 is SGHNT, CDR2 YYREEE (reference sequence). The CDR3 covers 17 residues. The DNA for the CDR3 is TGTGCCAGCAGCCAGGGACTAGCAAGTACCCTTCAAGAGACCCAGTACTTC. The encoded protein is CASSQGLASTLQETQYF.

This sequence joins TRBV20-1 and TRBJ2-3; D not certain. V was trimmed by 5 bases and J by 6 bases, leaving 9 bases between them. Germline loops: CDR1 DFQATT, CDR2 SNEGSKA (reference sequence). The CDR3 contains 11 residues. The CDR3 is CSAPRRDTQYF. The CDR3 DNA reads TGCAGTGCTCCCCGTCGGGATACGCAGTATTTT.

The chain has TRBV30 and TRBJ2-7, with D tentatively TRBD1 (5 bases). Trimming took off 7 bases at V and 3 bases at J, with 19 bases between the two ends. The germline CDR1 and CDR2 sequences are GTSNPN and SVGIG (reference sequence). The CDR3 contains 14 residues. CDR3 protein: CALTRQFQSYEQYF. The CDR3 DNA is TGTGCCTTGACGAGACAGTTTCAGAGCTACGAGCAGTACTTC.

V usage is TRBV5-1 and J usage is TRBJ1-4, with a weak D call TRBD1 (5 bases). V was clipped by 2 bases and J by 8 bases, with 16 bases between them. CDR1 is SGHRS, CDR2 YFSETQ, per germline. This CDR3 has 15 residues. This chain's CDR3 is CASSLATGLEEKLFF. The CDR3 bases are TGCGCCAGCAGCTTAGCTACAGGTTTGGAAGAAAAACTGTTTTTT.

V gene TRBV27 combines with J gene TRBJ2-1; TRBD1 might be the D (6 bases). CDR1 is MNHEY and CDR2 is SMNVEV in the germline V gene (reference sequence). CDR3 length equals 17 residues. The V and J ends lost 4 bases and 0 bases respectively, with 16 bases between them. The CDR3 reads CASSSTTKGGSYNEQFF. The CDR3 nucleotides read TGTGCCAGCAGTTCCACCACAAAAGGGGGCTCCTACAATGAGCAGTTCTTC.

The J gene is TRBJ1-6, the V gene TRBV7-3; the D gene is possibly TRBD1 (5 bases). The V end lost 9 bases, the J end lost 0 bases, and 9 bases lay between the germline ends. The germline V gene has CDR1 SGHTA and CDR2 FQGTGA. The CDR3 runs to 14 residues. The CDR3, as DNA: TGTGCCAGTAGCGACAGCTCCTATAATTCACCCCTCCACTTT. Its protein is CASSDSSYNSPLHF.

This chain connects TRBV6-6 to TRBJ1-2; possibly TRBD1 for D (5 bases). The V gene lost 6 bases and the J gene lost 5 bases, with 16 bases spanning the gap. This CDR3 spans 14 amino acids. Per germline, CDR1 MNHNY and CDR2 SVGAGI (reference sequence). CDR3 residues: CASSYPPRTYGYTF. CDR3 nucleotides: TGTGCCAGCAGCTACCCCCCCAGGACATATGGCTACACCTTC.

For the CDR3, the DNA is TGTGCCAGCGAGGACAGGGGCGAGACCGGGGAGCTGTTTTTT. It is translated as CASEDRGETGELFF. V gene TRBV7-6 combines with J gene TRBJ2-2; 9 bases agree with TRBD1. This CDR3 spans 14 amino acids. Germline V lookup: CDR1 SGHVS, CDR2 FNYEAQ. The trim removed 8 bases at V and 5 bases at J, leaving 6 bases unmatched.